Included here is one T cell receptor beta chain sequence, with context. The sample is drawn from a study of cytomegalovirus exposure and HLA in healthy donors. Primers: 60 Vbeta forward and 13 Jbeta reverse. The repertoire was sequenced with immunoSEQ multiplex PCR; TCRdb's copy has only in-frame clones and lacks some. The table has about 94,000 clones, around 84% seen once. J was trimmed by 5 bases and V by 7 bases; bases with no gene match: 11. The CDR3 contains 14 residues. Germline V CDR1 and CDR2: SQVTM, ANQGSEA. Sequencing was done on a sample of PBMCs. The receptor comes from a human donor in good health. This rearrangement joins TRBV29-1 to TRBJ2-7; TRBD1 matches 10 bases. CDR3 sequence reads: CSAEAGTGANEQYF. Here the CDR3 DNA reads TGCAGCGCTGAGGCGGGGACAGGGGCTAACGAGCAGTACTTC.